A selection of T cell receptor beta chains follows, all from one sample in a study of PD-L1 blockade in urothelial cancer. Produced via immunoSEQ multiplex PCR; TCRdb's table is partial and in-frame only. Of 50,000 to 55,000 clones listed, 84% are singletons. Source: PBMCs, taken around atezolizumab (anti-PD-L1) treatment. Receptors originate from a man over 45 with urothelial cancer. Each CDR3 is given with its conserved first and last residue. Fields, in order: D gene, V gene, J gene, clone size, CDR3 protein, CDR3 DNA. A D gene is named only where the DNA matches it firmly. A row's size may be missing; if present it is once, few, many or a size class.

d_gene: TRBD2
v_gene: TRBV29-1
j_gene: TRBJ2-2
abundance: few
CDR3aa: CSVNAGGANTGELFF
CDR3nt: TGCAGCGTTAACGCGGGGGGCGCGAACACCGGGGAGCTGTTTTTT

d_gene: NA
v_gene: TRBV5-1
j_gene: TRBJ1-1
abundance: few
CDR3aa: CASSLEPGWRNTEAFF
CDR3nt: TGCGCCAGCAGCTTGGAGCCGGGTTGGCGAAACACTGAAGCTTTCTTT

d_gene: NA
v_gene: TRBV7-9
j_gene: TRBJ2-1
abundance: NA
CDR3aa: CASSPTVIHNEQFF
CDR3nt: TGTGCCAGCAGCCCCACAGTAATTCACAATGAGCAGTTCTTC

d_gene: TRBD1
v_gene: TRBV6-1
j_gene: TRBJ2-7
abundance: NA
CDR3aa: CASSERDRGRLQEQYF
CDR3nt: TGTGCCAGCAGTGAAAGGGACAGGGGGCGTCTTCAGGAGCAGTACTTC

d_gene: TRBD2
v_gene: TRBV7-6
j_gene: TRBJ2-1
abundance: NA
CDR3aa: CASSLDLAGFYNEQFF
CDR3nt: TGTGCCAGCAGCTTAGATCTAGCGGGGTTCTACAATGAGCAGTTCTTC

d_gene: TRBD2
v_gene: TRBV27
j_gene: TRBJ2-7
abundance: once
CDR3aa: CASSPSRGSREQYF
CDR3nt: TGTGCCAGCAGCCCATCGCGGGGGTCGCGGGAGCAGTACTTC

d_gene: NA
v_gene: TRBV19
j_gene: TRBJ2-7
abundance: NA
CDR3aa: CASSIRDYEQYF
CDR3nt: TGTGCCAGTAGTATCCGAGACTACGAGCAGTACTTC

d_gene: TRBD2
v_gene: TRBV5-6
j_gene: TRBJ2-2
abundance: NA
CDR3aa: CASSLRTSGVNTGELFF
CDR3nt: TGTGCCAGCAGCCTCCGGACTAGCGGGGTGAACACCGGGGAGCTGTTTTTT

d_gene: TRBD1
v_gene: TRBV6-5
j_gene: TRBJ1-5
abundance: NA
CDR3aa: CASSYDRATVEHF
CDR3nt: TGTGCCAGCAGTTACGACAGGGCGACAGTGGAGCATTTT

d_gene: NA
v_gene: TRBV2
j_gene: TRBJ2-5
abundance: NA
CDR3aa: CATNRPLQETQYF
CDR3nt: TGTGCCACCAACAGGCCCCTTCAAGAGACCCAGTACTTC

d_gene: NA
v_gene: TRBV11-2
j_gene: TRBJ1-2
abundance: few
CDR3aa: CASSHTGLGYTF
CDR3nt: TGTGCCAGCAGCCACACAGGGCTTGGCTACACCTTC

d_gene: NA
v_gene: TRBV4-1
j_gene: TRBJ2-7
abundance: NA
CDR3aa: CASSQRDSYEQYF
CDR3nt: TGCGCCAGCAGCCAACGGGATTCCTACGAGCAGTACTTC

d_gene: TRBD1
v_gene: TRBV11-3
j_gene: TRBJ2-1
abundance: NA
CDR3aa: CASSLVAGTGHRGNEQFF
CDR3nt: TGTGCCAGCAGCTTAGTTGCGGGGACAGGCCACAGGGGTAATGAGCAGTTCTTC

d_gene: NA
v_gene: TRBV7-9
j_gene: TRBJ1-3
abundance: few
CDR3aa: CASSPGHPSGNTIYF
CDR3nt: TGTGCCAGCAGCCCGGGACATCCCTCTGGAAACACCATATATTTT

d_gene: TRBD2
v_gene: TRBV2
j_gene: TRBJ2-5
abundance: once
CDR3aa: CASSELNAGGSQETQYF
CDR3nt: TGTGCCAGCAGTGAATTAAACGCGGGGGGATCCCAAGAGACCCAGTACTTC

d_gene: TRBD2
v_gene: TRBV9
j_gene: TRBJ2-5
abundance: NA
CDR3aa: CASSVASGRAVETQYF
CDR3nt: TGTGCCAGCAGCGTAGCCAGCGGGAGGGCCGTGGAGACCCAGTACTTC

d_gene: TRBD1
v_gene: TRBV19
j_gene: TRBJ1-4
abundance: NA
CDR3aa: CASSPWTGNEKLFF
CDR3nt: TGTGCCAGTAGTCCTTGGACAGGGAATGAAAAACTGTTTTTT

d_gene: TRBD2
v_gene: TRBV6-5
j_gene: TRBJ2-1
abundance: NA
CDR3aa: CASSFSRLAGYNEQFF
CDR3nt: TGTGCCAGCAGTTTTTCCCGACTAGCGGGGTACAATGAGCAGTTCTTC

d_gene: NA
v_gene: TRBV6-5
j_gene: TRBJ1-4
abundance: once
CDR3aa: CASSYSLSTVEKLFF
CDR3nt: TGTGCCAGCAGTTACTCCCTGTCGACAGTAGAAAAACTGTTTTTT

d_gene: NA
v_gene: TRBV27
j_gene: TRBJ2-2
abundance: NA
CDR3aa: CASSLYQGSATGELFF
CDR3nt: TGTGCCAGCAGTTTATATCAGGGTTCCGCGACCGGGGAGCTGTTTTTT

d_gene: NA
v_gene: TRBV19
j_gene: TRBJ2-3
abundance: NA
CDR3aa: CASSTRDMMLYF
CDR3nt: TGTGCCAGTAGTACCCGGGACATGATGCTGTATTTT

d_gene: TRBD1
v_gene: TRBV4-2
j_gene: TRBJ1-2
abundance: NA
CDR3aa: CASSQSDREGYTF
CDR3nt: TGTGCCAGCAGCCAGTCGGACAGGGAAGGCTACACCTTC

d_gene: TRBD1
v_gene: TRBV12-5
j_gene: TRBJ2-3
abundance: NA
CDR3aa: CASDNRGLLTDTQYF
CDR3nt: TGTGCTAGTGACAACAGGGGTTTGCTCACAGATACGCAGTATTTT

d_gene: TRBD1
v_gene: TRBV2
j_gene: TRBJ2-7
abundance: NA
CDR3aa: CASRLGQGSYEQYF
CDR3nt: TGTGCCAGCAGGTTGGGACAGGGCTCCTACGAGCAGTACTTC

d_gene: NA
v_gene: TRBV6-1
j_gene: TRBJ2-5
abundance: NA
CDR3aa: CASSEASGSQETQYF
CDR3nt: TGTGCCAGCAGTGAAGCTAGCGGATCCCAAGAGACCCAGTACTTC

d_gene: TRBD2
v_gene: TRBV7-9
j_gene: TRBJ2-1
abundance: NA
CDR3aa: CASSANQLAGVYNEQFF
CDR3nt: TGTGCCAGCAGCGCAAACCAACTAGCGGGGGTCTACAATGAGCAGTTCTTC

d_gene: NA
v_gene: TRBV29-1
j_gene: TRBJ1-2
abundance: few
CDR3aa: CSVEGRANYGYTF
CDR3nt: TGCAGCGTTGAAGGCAGGGCTAACTATGGCTACACCTTC

d_gene: TRBD1
v_gene: TRBV11-2
j_gene: TRBJ2-1
abundance: once
CDR3aa: CASSSWDRIHNEQFF
CDR3nt: TGTGCCAGCAGCTCATGGGACAGGATCCACAATGAGCAGTTCTTC

d_gene: NA
v_gene: TRBV19
j_gene: TRBJ2-7
abundance: NA
CDR3aa: CASSIVGSSYEQYF
CDR3nt: TGTGCCAGTAGTATTGTCGGTAGCTCCTACGAGCAGTACTTC

d_gene: TRBD1
v_gene: TRBV27
j_gene: TRBJ1-6
abundance: NA
CDR3aa: CASSSYTGGNSPLHF
CDR3nt: TGTGCCAGCAGTTCCTACACAGGGGGCAATTCACCCCTCCACTTT

d_gene: TRBD2
v_gene: TRBV10-1
j_gene: TRBJ2-1
abundance: NA
CDR3aa: CASSESSGRGNNEQFF
CDR3nt: TGCGCCAGCAGTGAGTCAAGCGGGAGGGGAAACAATGAGCAGTTCTTC

d_gene: NA
v_gene: TRBV5-1
j_gene: TRBJ1-4
abundance: NA
CDR3aa: CASSRQGGNEKLFF
CDR3nt: TGCGCCAGCAGCCGTCAGGGTGGAAATGAAAAACTGTTTTTT

d_gene: TRBD1
v_gene: TRBV5-6
j_gene: TRBJ1-5
abundance: NA
CDR3aa: CASSRFKQGNYQPQHF
CDR3nt: TGTGCCAGCAGCCGATTTAAACAGGGGAATTATCAGCCCCAGCATTTT

d_gene: NA
v_gene: TRBV15
j_gene: TRBJ1-1
abundance: NA
CDR3aa: CATSRGTREGTEAFF
CDR3nt: TGTGCCACCAGCAGAGGGACCAGGGAGGGCACTGAAGCTTTCTTT

d_gene: TRBD2
v_gene: TRBV6-4
j_gene: TRBJ2-3
abundance: NA
CDR3aa: CASSASGDTDTQYF
CDR3nt: TGTGCCAGCAGTGCTAGCGGCGATACAGATACGCAGTATTTT

d_gene: TRBD2
v_gene: TRBV6-4
j_gene: TRBJ2-3
abundance: NA
CDR3aa: CASSDSRGGTDTQYF
CDR3nt: TGTGCCAGCAGTGACTCGCGGGGGGGCACAGATACGCAGTATTTT

d_gene: TRBD2
v_gene: TRBV13
j_gene: TRBJ2-1
abundance: NA
CDR3aa: CASSPGTSGRGQFF
CDR3nt: TGTGCCAGCAGCCCCGGGACTAGCGGGAGGGGGCAGTTCTTC

d_gene: NA
v_gene: TRBV2
j_gene: TRBJ1-1
abundance: NA
CDR3aa: CARGREMNTEAFF
CDR3nt: TGTGCCAGAGGGCGGGAGATGAACACTGAAGCTTTCTTT

d_gene: TRBD2
v_gene: TRBV5-6
j_gene: TRBJ2-7
abundance: medium-sized
CDR3aa: CASSSRVAGPYEQYF
CDR3nt: TGTGCCAGCAGCTCCCGGGTAGCGGGGCCCTACGAGCAGTACTTC

d_gene: NA
v_gene: TRBV19
j_gene: TRBJ1-1
abundance: few
CDR3aa: CASSISMSPNTEAFF
CDR3nt: TGTGCCAGTAGTATTTCCATGAGTCCGAACACTGAAGCTTTCTTT

d_gene: TRBD2
v_gene: TRBV18
j_gene: TRBJ2-5
abundance: NA
CDR3aa: CASSPGLAVQETQYF
CDR3nt: TGTGCCAGCTCACCGGGACTAGCGGTACAAGAGACCCAGTACTTC

d_gene: TRBD1
v_gene: TRBV7-9
j_gene: TRBJ2-5
abundance: few
CDR3aa: CASQDRAGETQYF
CDR3nt: TGTGCCAGCCAGGACAGGGCCGGCGAGACCCAGTACTTC

d_gene: TRBD2
v_gene: TRBV5-4
j_gene: TRBJ2-5
abundance: NA
CDR3aa: CASSFYLAAQETQYF
CDR3nt: TGTGCCAGCAGCTTTTACCTAGCGGCTCAAGAGACCCAGTACTTC

d_gene: TRBD1
v_gene: TRBV30
j_gene: TRBJ1-2
abundance: NA
CDR3aa: CAWSSTTSLDRLLNYGYTF
CDR3nt: TGTGCCTGGAGCTCCACTACCTCCTTGGACAGGCTACTTAACTATGGCTACACCTTC

d_gene: TRBD1
v_gene: TRBV5-5
j_gene: TRBJ2-7
abundance: NA
CDR3aa: CASSQTPGQGPYEQYF
CDR3nt: TGTGCCAGCAGCCAAACTCCGGGACAGGGGCCCTACGAGCAGTACTTC

d_gene: NA
v_gene: TRBV7-2
j_gene: TRBJ2-4
abundance: NA
CDR3aa: CASSSLGNIQYF
CDR3nt: TGTGCCAGCAGCTCGCTAGGCAACATTCAGTACTTC

d_gene: NA
v_gene: TRBV23-1
j_gene: TRBJ2-7
abundance: NA
CDR3aa: CASSQTGTCKSYEQYF
CDR3nt: TGCGCCAGCAGTCAAACAGGGACGTGCAAATCCTACGAGCAGTACTTC

d_gene: TRBD2
v_gene: TRBV25-1
j_gene: TRBJ2-5
abundance: once
CDR3aa: CASSEYFVASGNQETQYF
CDR3nt: TGTGCCAGCAGTGAATATTTCGTGGCTAGCGGGAATCAAGAGACCCAGTACTTC

d_gene: TRBD2
v_gene: TRBV6-4
j_gene: TRBJ2-3
abundance: NA
CDR3aa: CASSWTSGNTDTQYF
CDR3nt: TGTGCCAGCAGTTGGACTAGCGGGAATACAGATACGCAGTATTTT

d_gene: TRBD2
v_gene: TRBV27
j_gene: TRBJ2-4
abundance: NA
CDR3aa: CASSPSGLAIQYF
CDR3nt: TGTGCCAGCAGCCCGTCGGGACTAGCCATTCAGTACTTC

d_gene: NA
v_gene: TRBV27
j_gene: TRBJ2-3
abundance: NA
CDR3aa: CASSSTGYTDTQYF
CDR3nt: TGTGCCAGCAGTTCGACAGGATACACAGATACGCAGTATTTT

d_gene: TRBD1
v_gene: TRBV30
j_gene: TRBJ2-1
abundance: few
CDR3aa: CAWGTGTGPTREQFF
CDR3nt: TGTGCCTGGGGGACCGGGACAGGCCCTACAAGAGAGCAGTTCTTC

d_gene: NA
v_gene: TRBV18
j_gene: TRBJ1-1
abundance: NA
CDR3aa: CASSQTGNTEAFF
CDR3nt: TGTGCCAGCTCACAAACAGGGAACACTGAAGCTTTCTTT

d_gene: TRBD1
v_gene: TRBV5-6
j_gene: TRBJ2-7
abundance: NA
CDR3aa: CASSFPGTGSAVQYF
CDR3nt: TGTGCCAGCAGCTTCCCCGGGACAGGATCTGCTGTACAGTACTTC

d_gene: NA
v_gene: TRBV11-2
j_gene: TRBJ1-1
abundance: NA
CDR3aa: CASSLRRGMNTEAFF
CDR3nt: TGTGCCAGCAGCTTAAGGAGAGGGATGAACACTGAAGCTTTCTTT